The next 16 T cell receptor beta chains were all read from a single sample in a study of T cell responses to AZD1222 COVID-19 vaccine. Generated by immunoSEQ multiplex PCR, the TCRdb table keeps only in-frame clones and is missing some. The sample shows some 140,000 clones, 85% to 90% of them seen only once. The sample was peripheral blood, taken on day 0 of AZD1222 vaccination. Every receptor here comes from an adult in good health.

The V call is TRBV5-4, the J call TRBJ1-1; D not certain. The CDR3 spans 17 residues. V lost 4 bases and J 1 base, leaving 20 bases between the germline ends. Germline V gene data show CDR1 as SGHNT and CDR2 as YYREEE (reference sequence). The CDR3 sequence is CASSPRRREGKNTEAFF. DNA of the CDR3: TGTGCCAGCAGCCCCCGGCGGAGAGAGGGAAAGAACACTGAAGCTTTCTTT.

The J gene is TRBJ2-2, the V gene TRBV29-1, with unresolved D. The CDR3 sequence is 13 residues long. V lost 4 bases to trimming and J lost 5 bases, with 11 bases between them. Looked up from germline, CDR1 is SQVTM and CDR2 is ANQGSEA. CDR3 DNA sequence: TGCAGCGTTGGATTGTTTGGGACCGGGGAGCTGTTTTTT. Residues: CSVGLFGTGELFF.

This chain joins TRBV5-1 and TRBJ1-2; TRBD1 agrees at 7 bases. Trimming took 1 base from V and 2 from J; bases not matched to a gene: 2. CDR1 is SGHRS and CDR2 is YFSETQ in the germline V gene. CDR3 length equals 14 residues. In DNA form, the CDR3 reads TGCGCCAGCAGCTTGAGGGACAGCAACTATGGCTACACCTTC. It specifies CASSLRDSNYGYTF.

The chain links TRBV27 to TRBJ2-2; 10 nucleotides align to TRBD2. Germline assignment: CDR1 MNHEY and CDR2 SMNVEV (reference sequence). J gave up 3 bases and V 4 bases, and 5 bases lay outside the gene matches. The length of the CDR3 is 16 residues. The CDR3 nucleotides are TGTGCCAGCAGTTCCGGGACTAGCGCCCACACCGGGGAGCTGTTTTTT. Translating gives CASSSGTSAHTGELFF.

The chain joins TRBV30 to TRBJ1-2; D gene unclear. Germline V lookup: CDR1 GTSNPN, CDR2 SVGIG (reference sequence). The length of the CDR3 is 15 residues. The V gene lost 0 bases and the J gene lost 0 bases, with 11 bases spanning the gap. CDR3 coding DNA: TGTGCCTGGAGTGTAAGGGAAGCCGCTAACTATGGCTACACCTTC. Amino acids: CAWSVREAANYGYTF.

V usage is TRBV4-1 and J usage is TRBJ1-4; perhaps TRBD1 as D (6 bases). This CDR3 region has 15 residues. V lost 4 bases to trimming and J lost 5 bases, with 14 bases between them. Germline CDR1 and CDR2: MGHRA and YSYEKL. CDR3 bases: TGCGCCAGCAGCCCTAACAGGGTTCGAAATGAAAAACTGTTTTTT. Its translation: CASSPNRVRNEKLFF.

The CDR3 protein is CASSSSGAGGPYNEQFF. In nucleotides, the CDR3 is TGTGCCAGCAGTTCCTCTGGGGCGGGAGGCCCTTACAATGAGCAGTTCTTC. This chain joins TRBV27 and TRBJ2-1; 8 bases fit TRBD2. This CDR3 comprises 17 residues. The junction had 12 bases not matched to a gene; V was cut back by 4 bases and J by 4 bases. Germline CDR1 MNHEY, CDR2 SMNVEV (reference sequence).

V gene TRBV5-1 combines with J gene TRBJ1-3; D remains unclear. The CDR3 extends over 14 amino acids. Germline CDR1 and CDR2: SGHRS and YFSETQ. The ends were cut back, 0 bases at V and 2 bases at J, with 6 bases in the middle. The CDR3 loop is CASSLDYAGNTIYF. CDR3 coding DNA: TGCGCCAGCAGCTTGGACTACGCTGGAAACACCATATATTTT.

The CDR3 nucleotides read TGTGCCAGCAGTCCACGATCACTCGCAGGTTGGGGAAACACCATATATTTT. This gives the protein CASSPRSLAGWGNTIYF. The chain is built from TRBV27 and TRBJ1-3; D gene unclear. Between the trimmed V and J ends, which lost 5 bases and 4 bases, there was a span of 21 bases. Germline V gene lookup returns CDR1 MNHEY and CDR2 SMNVEV (reference sequence). The CDR3 has 17 residues.

This chain uses TRBV9 with TRBJ1-3; no reliable D call. CDR1 SGDLS and CDR2 YYNGEE come from the germline V gene. This CDR3 comprises 15 residues. The ends were cut back, 0 bases at V and 0 bases at J, with 7 bases in the middle. The CDR3, as DNA: TGTGCCAGCAGCGTAGGCCAGTCCTCTGGAAACACCATATATTTT. This encodes CASSVGQSSGNTIYF.

The V and J genes are TRBV7-8 and TRBJ2-5; no clear D gene. The germline V gene encodes CDR1 SGHVS and CDR2 FQNEAQ. There are 14 residues in the CDR3. Trimming removed 1 base from V and 2 bases from J, with 8 bases in between. CDR3 sequence: CASSLVGFQETQYF. CDR3 in DNA: TGTGCCAGCAGCTTAGTAGGCTTTCAAGAGACCCAGTACTTC.

The V gene is TRBV10-3, the J gene TRBJ1-1, with a possible D match to TRBD1 (5 bases). V lost 7 bases and J 1 base, leaving 13 bases between the germline ends. Germline values: CDR1 ENHRY, CDR2 SYGVKD. The CDR3 is 14 amino acids. In DNA form, the CDR3 reads TGTGCCATCAAAGTTTCGGGGACGAACACTGAAGCTTTCTTT. Translation gives CAIKVSGTNTEAFF.

V is TRBV4-2 and J is TRBJ2-7, with 9 positions matching TRBD1. The CDR3 contains 15 residues. Germline assignment: CDR1 LGHNA and CDR2 YNFKEQ. With V trimmed by 1 base and J by 4 bases, 5 bases remained unmatched. CDR3 DNA sequence: TGTGCCAGCAGCCAAGGGCAGGGACAGGGTTACGAGCAGTACTTC. Translated, it gives CASSQGQGQGYEQYF.

The chain joins TRBV6-5 to TRBJ1-1, with D tentatively TRBD1 (6 bases). The CDR3 is 12 residues long. V was clipped by 6 bases and J by 6 bases, with 11 bases between them. The germline gives CDR1 MNHEY, CDR2 SVGAGI. The chain's CDR3 is CASSGRTAEAFF. The CDR3 nucleotides are TGTGCCAGCAGCGGGAGGACAGCTGAAGCTTTCTTT.

This sequence joins TRBV3-1 (or the pseudogene TRBV3-2) and TRBJ2-3, with D possibly TRBD1 on 5 matching bases. CDR3 length equals 15 residues. Trimming cost V 0 bases and J 5 bases, with 12 bases left between them. Germline V lookup: CDR1 LGHDT, CDR2 YNNKEL (reference sequence). CDR3 in amino acids: CASSQDGTGRDTQYF. The CDR3 DNA follows: TGTGCCAGCAGCCAAGATGGAACAGGTAGAGATACGCAGTATTTT.

The chain employs TRBV5-1 and TRBJ2-7; 7 nucleotides agree with TRBD1. The V segment lost 0 bases and the J segment 9 bases; nucleotides outside the gene matches: 6. CDR3 length: 13 amino acids. From germline, CDR1 is SGHRS and CDR2 YFSETQ. The CDR3 is CASSLEGGQVQYF. The DNA for the CDR3 is TGCGCCAGCAGCTTGGAAGGGGGCCAGGTGCAGTACTTC.